This T cell receptor beta chain was captured in a study of T cell changes during pregnancy in multiple sclerosis. The V gene's germline CDR1 is SGDLS and CDR2 YYNGEE. The V segment lost 2 bases and the J segment 1 base; nucleotides outside the gene matches: 1. The CDR3 totals 15 residues. The assay was immunoSEQ multiplex PCR, and TCRdb's table has in-frame clones only and misses some. The sample lists about 79,000 clones, just over 90% occurring once. This receptor was obtained from a female donor in good health, enrolled as a control in a pregnancy study. Sequenced material: peripheral blood, taken in the second trimester of pregnancy. This chain links TRBV9 with TRBJ1-5; 9 bases map to TRBD1. CDR3 amino acids: CASSVGQGSNQPQHF. CDR3 bases: TGTGCCAGCAGCGTCGGACAGGGGAGCAATCAGCCCCAGCATTTT.